Sequencing of this TCR beta chain was carried out in a study of T cell responses to AZD1222 COVID-19 vaccine. Note on this clone: Its matching antigen is unknown.

CDR3 size: 16 residues. CDR1 and CDR2 (germline): LNHDA, SQIVND (reference sequence). Germline trimming cut 3 bases from V and 0 bases from J; bases unmatched to any gene: 4. General study findings and limits: Spike-specific TCR breadth and depth rose after two AZD1222 doses. White British ancestry dominated among donors, who included more females, and clonal diversity was possibly underestimated.

Assay used: immunoSEQ multiplex PCR; TCRdb lists only in-frame clones, some missing. The sample lists 150,000 to 200,000 clones; approximately 92% were seen once. This TCR came from an adult in good health. The input for sequencing was peripheral blood, taken on day 0 of AZD1222 vaccination. This chain links TRBV19 with TRBJ1-4, with 7 bases aligning to TRBD1. The CDR3 bases are TGTGCCAGTAGTATGCCAGGGGGTGCAACTAATGAAAAACTGTTTTTT. Amino acids: CASSMPGGATNEKLFF.